This passage covers 2 T cell receptor beta chains from one sample sequenced in a study of cytomegalovirus exposure and HLA in healthy donors. PCR amplification relied on 60 Vbeta primers (plus 13 Jbeta primers). The data were produced by immunoSEQ multiplex PCR, yet TCRdb's version contains in-frame clones alone and is incomplete. The table lists about 140,000 clones, about 61% of them singletons. The sequencing sample was made of PBMCs. These receptors originate from a male donor in good health and CMV-seronegative.

There are a few counts of this clone. The rearrangement joins TRBV7-2 to TRBJ2-3; the match to TRBD2 covers 8 bases. J was trimmed by 2 bases and V by 2 bases; bases with no gene match: 6. The CDR3 has 16 residues. The germline V gene has CDR1 SGHTA and CDR2 FQGNSA. CDR3 residues: CASSLRAGGHTDTQYF. CDR3 bases: TGTGCCAGCAGCTTAAGGGCGGGGGGCCACACAGATACGCAGTATTTT.

J is TRBJ1-1 and V is TRBV6-5, with TRBD1 matching over 8 bases. Germline V gives CDR1 MNHEY, CDR2 SVGAGI. The CDR3 covers 15 residues. V lost 5 bases and J lost 5; bases outside the gene matches: 10. CDR3 residues: CASSPSTGAGTEAFF. CDR3 nucleotide sequence: TGTGCCAGCAGTCCGTCGACAGGGGCCGGGACTGAAGCTTTCTTT.